Listed below are T cell receptor beta chains from one sample, sequenced in a study of T cells after yellow fever vaccination. Each CDR3 protein gets one entry after TCRdb re-called the 5' RACE reads with MiXCR. The repertoire has 500,000 to 650,000 distinct CDR3 sequences, around an eighth of them found once; the top ten carry about 15%. The material sequenced was PBMCs, taken on the day of the yellow fever booster vaccination. These receptors were taken from a young man who received the YFV17D yellow fever vaccine. Each CDR3 is given without its conserved first and last residue.

v_gene,j_gene,CDR3aa
TRBV28,TRBJ2-1,ASSETLPSNEQF
TRBV9,TRBJ2-1,ASSVEGVNRGEQF
TRBV12-3/TRBV12-4,TRBJ2-6,ASSASVDSGANVLT
TRBV10-3,TRBJ2-4,AISESRTVLAKNIQY
TRBV20-1,TRBJ1-5,SAFTGVGNQPQH
TRBV11-2,TRBJ2-7,ASSLLTGWDEQY
TRBV6-2/TRBV6-3,TRBJ2-1,ASGKVYNEQF
TRBV6-2/TRBV6-3,TRBJ1-1,AARRRFEAF
TRBV20-1,TRBJ2-6,SAISNSGANVLT
TRBV7-6,TRBJ2-3,ASSLGAGRTGTDTQY
TRBV18,TRBJ2-7,ASSPYSGQGAEQY
TRBV4-2,TRBJ2-5,ASSQETGGGQTQY
TRBV6-5,TRBJ2-5,ASSYSHPPIAETQY
TRBV20-1,TRBJ1-1,SARRGDLNTEAF
TRBV5-5,TRBJ1-1,ASSLALSGLEAF
TRBV5-1,TRBJ2-7,ASSFTPGTGAHEQY
TRBV28,TRBJ2-5,ASSHRVGETQY
TRBV4-1,TRBJ2-7,ASSHPVTSGSVEQY
TRBV6-2/TRBV6-3,TRBJ2-1,ASSMILEQF
TRBV6-5,TRBJ1-1,ASSYVLDTEAF
TRBV20-1,TRBJ2-7,SARAGREATYEQY
TRBV7-2,TRBJ2-2,ASRGWGPRDTGELF
TRBV6-1,TRBJ1-1,ASLDAGPGEAF
TRBV6-5,TRBJ1-5,ASSYMGVPGLLQPQH
TRBV10-3,TRBJ2-7,AISESGLAGDYEQY
TRBV6-1,TRBJ2-6,ASRSGQGWYANVLT
TRBV20-1,TRBJ2-1,SASGLNRDNEQF
TRBV24-1,TRBJ1-5,ATSDYGHRDFSNQPQH
TRBV20-1,TRBJ2-1,SARASGYNEQF
TRBV15,TRBJ2-1,ATSRQEWGNEQF
TRBV4-3,TRBJ2-7,ASSQAQGYEQY
TRBV29-1,TRBJ2-7,SVVTSRSYEQY
TRBV19,TRBJ2-1,ASSISGAGFYNEQF
TRBV6-1,TRBJ2-2,ASSEQFWASGELF
TRBV20-1,TRBJ2-1,SASSRLGASYNEQF
TRBV29-1,TRBJ2-5,SGRLSLGETQY
TRBV10-3,TRBJ2-1,AISFLGITLSSYNEQF
TRBV5-1,TRBJ2-7,ASSLGLAVGAYEQY
TRBV10-3,TRBJ2-3,AIFSGRTDTQY
TRBV7-2,TRBJ1-5,ASSLALFPGQGDNQPQH
TRBV6-5,TRBJ2-1,ASSYSSLAASYNEQF
TRBV20-1,TRBJ2-7,SSGGPREQY
TRBV4-3,TRBJ1-6,ASSQEGGYNSPLH
TRBV30,TRBJ1-4,AWSGTYSATNEKLF
TRBV10-3,TRBJ2-3,AISRTSGSTDTQY
TRBV12-3/TRBV12-4,TRBJ2-2,ASSFLEVDSTGELF
TRBV7-2,TRBJ2-7,ASSLGRSGSYEQY
TRBV24-1,TRBJ2-1,ATSPPSVGNEQF
TRBV29-1,TRBJ2-7,SVLDRSSYEQY
TRBV29-1,TRBJ2-1,SGEGNEQF
TRBV5-6,TRBJ2-3,ASSLGQTSTDTQY
TRBV20-1,TRBJ2-1,SAPPGAGVNEQF
TRBV4-3,TRBJ2-1,ASSQFSGSAYNEQF